What follows are 16 T cell receptor beta chains derived from one specimen sequenced in a study of T cell responses to AZD1222 COVID-19 vaccine. Libraries were prepared by immunoSEQ multiplex PCR; TCRdb keeps only in-frame clonotypes and omits some of them. The sample lists around 45,000 clones; around 77% were seen once. The input for sequencing was peripheral blood, taken 28 days after the second dose of the MenACWY control vaccine. The receptors derive from an adult who received the MenACWY meningococcal vaccine as a control.

The chain employs TRBV19 and TRBJ1-6; TRBD1 matches 7 bases. CDR3 size: 15 residues. Losses at the gene ends were 6 bases for V and 6 bases for J; bases not matched to a gene: 8. Germline V gene lookup returns CDR1 LNHDA and CDR2 SQIVND (reference sequence). CDR3 in amino acids: CASRRGDRVNSPLHF. The CDR3 DNA is TGTGCCAGTAGGAGGGGAGACAGGGTTAATTCACCCCTCCACTTT.

This chain uses TRBV12-5 with TRBJ2-5; the match to TRBD1 covers 7 bases. Germline CDR1 and CDR2: LGHNT and FRNRAP. With 6 bases clipped from V and 6 bases from J, the junction kept 10 bases outside the gene matches. The CDR3 spans 14 residues. DNA of the CDR3: TGTGCTAGTGGCTATGGACAGGCGAAGCAGACCCAGTACTTC. Its protein is CASGYGQAKQTQYF.

This rearrangement joins TRBV28 to TRBJ1-5, with D possibly matching TRBD1 (5 bases). The CDR3 runs to 15 residues. The V gene's germline CDR1 is MDHEN and CDR2 SYDVKM. Trimming took off 8 bases at V and 6 bases at J, with 20 bases between the two ends. This chain's CDR3 is CASLPGTVGGQPQHF. The CDR3, as DNA: TGTGCCAGCCTACCTGGGACGGTGGGGGGTCAGCCCCAGCATTTT.

This clone has only a few counts. The chain links TRBV27 to TRBJ1-5; D unclear. Germline V CDR1 and CDR2: MNHEY, SMNVEV (reference sequence). Deletions cut 2 bases from V and 7 bases from J, with 12 bases between. This CDR3 contains 14 residues. The CDR3 nucleotides read TGTGCCAGCAGTTTAGAAGGGTCGGGGCAGCCCCAGCATTTT. It specifies CASSLEGSGQPQHF.

To note about this clone: Germline is not matched at one junction end, which may reflect a read error. The chain combines TRBV3-1 (or the pseudogene TRBV3-2) with TRBJ2-2; 11 bases fit TRBD2. CDR1 LGHDT and CDR2 YNNKEL come from the germline V gene (reference sequence). The CDR3 has 17 amino acids. CDR3 nucleotides: TGTGCCAGCAGCCAAGGTCTAGCGGGGGGAGTACACCGGGGAGCTGTTTTT. As protein: CASSQGLAGGVHRGAVF.

This rearrangement joins TRBV18 to TRBJ2-7, with a weak D call TRBD1 (5 bases). The CDR3 runs to 14 residues. CDR1 is KGHSH and CDR2 is LQKENI in the germline V gene. Deletions cut 6 bases from V and 1 base from J, with 13 bases between. The CDR3 protein is CASSLGADSYEQYF. DNA of the CDR3: TGTGCCAGCTCGCTAGGGGCGGATTCCTACGAGCAGTACTTC.

The rearrangement uses TRBV19 and TRBJ1-5; TRBD1 might be the D (5 bases). The germline V and J ends were trimmed by 3 bases and 5 bases, with 11 bases remaining between them. The CDR3 is 14 residues long. Germline loops: CDR1 LNHDA, CDR2 SQIVND (reference sequence). As DNA, the CDR3 is TGTGCCAGTAGTATTCAGGGAACTGATCAGCCCCAGCATTTT. It translates to CASSIQGTDQPQHF.

The chain joins TRBV4-1 to TRBJ1-6; D call uncertain. The V end was cut by 0 bases, the J end by 7 bases, with 7 bases between. CDR3 length: 14 amino acids. Germline values: CDR1 MGHRA, CDR2 YSYEKL. CDR3 sequence: CASSQDRRNSPLHF. DNA of the CDR3: TGCGCCAGCAGCCAAGACAGGAGAAATTCACCCCTCCACTTT.

This clone was recorded a few times. The CDR3 region has the DNA TGTGCCTGGAGTAGGACAGGGCTTGAGCAGTTCTTC. Residues: CAWSRTGLEQFF. This chain uses TRBV30 with TRBJ2-1; 8 bases agree with TRBD1. The V gene end was trimmed by 2 bases and the J gene end by 9 bases; junction bases not matched to a gene: 3. From germline, CDR1 is GTSNPN and CDR2 SVGIG (reference sequence). The CDR3 length is 12 residues.

The table lists this clone with a few counts. The sample has other DNA sequences that encode this CDR3 too. V and J are TRBV3-1 (or the pseudogene TRBV3-2) and TRBJ2-7; TRBD2 aligns across 13 bases. V was clipped by 4 bases and J by 1 base; unmatched bases: 1. Germline assignment: CDR1 LGHDT and CDR2 YNNKEL (reference sequence). This CDR3 has 15 amino acids. The CDR3 DNA reads TGTGCCAGCAGCCCGGGACTAGCGGGGTCCTACGAGCAGTACTTC. Encoded protein: CASSPGLAGSYEQYF.

The V and J genes are TRBV18 and TRBJ1-1, with D perhaps matching TRBD1 (5 bases). The CDR3 has 21 residues. Trimming pared 4 bases from V and 1 base from J, leaving 31 bases between. Germline V CDR1 and CDR2: KGHSH, LQKENI. The CDR3 region has the DNA TGTGCCAGCTCACTTCGGTCACAGGTTTTCCGGAAGAATAACGAGAACACTGAAGCTTTCTTT. Protein: CASSLRSQVFRKNNENTEAFF.

The chain links TRBV12-5 to TRBJ2-2, with unresolved D. The ends were cut back, 1 base at V and 4 bases at J, with 7 bases in the middle. CDR1 LGHNT and CDR2 FRNRAP come from the germline V gene. This CDR3 contains 14 residues. Here the CDR3 DNA reads TGTGCTAGTGGTTTGGGTAAGGCCACCGGGGAGCTGTTTTTT. Protein sequence: CASGLGKATGELFF.

V is TRBV29-1 and J is TRBJ1-1, with D perhaps matching TRBD1 (5 bases). The CDR3 is made up of 13 amino acids. Germline V gene sequence: CDR1 SQVTM, CDR2 ANQGSEA. Trimming took 4 bases from V and 1 from J, leaving 10 bases between them. CDR3 bases: TGCAGCGTTGGTGAGGGGCCGAACACTGAAGCTTTCTTT. Translating it yields CSVGEGPNTEAFF. Variable domain in full (rest from reference TRBV29-1 and TRBJ1-1): SAVISQKPSRDICQRGTSLTIQCQVDSQVTMMFWYRQQPGQSLTLIATANQGSEATYESGFVIDKFPISRPNLTFSTLTVSNMSPEDSSIYLCSVGEGPNTEAFFGQGTRLTVV.

This clone came up once. The rearrangement joins TRBV15 to TRBJ2-2; D is perhaps TRBD1 or TRBD2 (5 bases each). This CDR3 is built from 14 residues. CDR1 is LNHNV and CDR2 is YYDKDF in the germline V gene (reference sequence). Trimming took 0 bases from V and 6 from J, leaving 8 bases between them. CDR3: CATSRDLGAGELFF. The CDR3 DNA is TGTGCCACCAGCAGAGATTTGGGGGCCGGGGAGCTGTTTTTT.

The rearrangement joins TRBV19 to TRBJ1-4; D gene ambiguous. The germline CDR1 and CDR2 sequences are LNHDA and SQIVND (reference sequence). The CDR3 is 14 residues long. The V gene lost 3 bases and the J gene lost 10 bases, with 15 bases spanning the gap. CDR3 in DNA: TGTGCCAGTAGTATCGGAGGATCATTCGGAAAACTGTTTTTT. Translated, it gives CASSIGGSFGKLFF. Drawing the rest from reference TRBV19 and TRBJ1-4, the complete variable domain is DGGITQSPKYLFRKEGQNVTLSCEQNLNHDAMYWYRQDPGQGLRLIYYSQIVNDFQKGDIAEGYSVSREKKESFPLTVTSAQKNPTAFYLCASSIGGSFGKLFFGSGTQLSVL.

The chain links TRBV6-5 to TRBJ1-1, with D perhaps TRBD1 (5 bases). The length of the CDR3 is 13 residues. Per germline, CDR1 MNHEY and CDR2 SVGAGI. The V and J ends lost 8 bases and 0 bases respectively, with 10 bases between them. The CDR3 region is CASWGAVNTEAFF. The DNA for the CDR3 is TGTGCCAGCTGGGGCGCGGTGAACACTGAAGCTTTCTTT.